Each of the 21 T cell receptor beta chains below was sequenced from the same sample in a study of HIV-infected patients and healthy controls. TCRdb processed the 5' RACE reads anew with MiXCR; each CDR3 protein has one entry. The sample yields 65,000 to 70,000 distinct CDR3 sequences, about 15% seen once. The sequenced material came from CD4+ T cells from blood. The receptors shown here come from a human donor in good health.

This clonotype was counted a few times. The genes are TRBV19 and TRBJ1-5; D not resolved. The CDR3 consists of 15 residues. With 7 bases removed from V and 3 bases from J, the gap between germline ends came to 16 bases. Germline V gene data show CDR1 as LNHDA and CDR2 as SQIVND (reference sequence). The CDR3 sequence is CASNSPYSSNQPQHF. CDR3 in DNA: TGTGCCAGTAATTCCCCCTACAGCTCCAATCAGCCCCAGCATTTT.

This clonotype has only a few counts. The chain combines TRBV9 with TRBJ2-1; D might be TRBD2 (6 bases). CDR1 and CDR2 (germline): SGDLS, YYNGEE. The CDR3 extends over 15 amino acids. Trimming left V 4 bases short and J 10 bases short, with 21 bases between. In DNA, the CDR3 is TGTGCCAGCAGCCTGGCGGGACCCAGATTGGGAGAGCAGTTCTTC. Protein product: CASSLAGPRLGEQFF.

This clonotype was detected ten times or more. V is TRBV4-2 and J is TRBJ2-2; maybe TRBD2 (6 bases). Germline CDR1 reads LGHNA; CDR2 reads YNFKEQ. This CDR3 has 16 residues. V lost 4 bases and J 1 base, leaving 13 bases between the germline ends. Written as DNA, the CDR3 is TGTGCCAGCAGCCCACCGGGACTTTTGAACACCGGGGAGCTGTTTTTT. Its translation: CASSPPGLLNTGELFF.

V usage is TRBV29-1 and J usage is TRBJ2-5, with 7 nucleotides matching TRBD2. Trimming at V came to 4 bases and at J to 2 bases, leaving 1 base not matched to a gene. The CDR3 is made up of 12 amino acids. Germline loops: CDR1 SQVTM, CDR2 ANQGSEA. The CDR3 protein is CSVAGGQETQYF. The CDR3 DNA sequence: TGCAGCGTTGCGGGGGGTCAAGAGACCCAGTACTTC.

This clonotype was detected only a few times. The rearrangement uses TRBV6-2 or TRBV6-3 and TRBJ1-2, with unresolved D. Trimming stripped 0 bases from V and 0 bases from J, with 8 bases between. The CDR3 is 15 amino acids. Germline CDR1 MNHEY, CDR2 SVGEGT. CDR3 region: CASSYSRVTNYGYTF. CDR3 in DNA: TGTGCCAGCAGTTACTCACGCGTTACTAACTATGGCTACACCTTC.

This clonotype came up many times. CDR3 loop: CASSLRGSSSTDTQYF. The CDR3 DNA reads as TGCGCCAGCAGCTTAAGGGGATCTTCTAGCACAGATACGCAGTATTTT. This chain links TRBV5-1 with TRBJ2-3; a possible D gene is TRBD1 (5 bases). V gave up 2 bases and J gave up 0 bases, with 13 bases separating them. CDR1 is SGHRS, CDR2 YFSETQ, per germline. This CDR3 region has 16 residues.

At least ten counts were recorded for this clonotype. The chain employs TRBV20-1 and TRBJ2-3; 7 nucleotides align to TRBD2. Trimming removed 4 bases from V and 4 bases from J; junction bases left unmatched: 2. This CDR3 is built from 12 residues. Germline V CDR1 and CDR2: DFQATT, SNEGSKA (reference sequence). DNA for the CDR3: TGCAGTGCTACGACTAGCCCAGATACGCAGTATTTT. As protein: CSATTSPDTQYF.

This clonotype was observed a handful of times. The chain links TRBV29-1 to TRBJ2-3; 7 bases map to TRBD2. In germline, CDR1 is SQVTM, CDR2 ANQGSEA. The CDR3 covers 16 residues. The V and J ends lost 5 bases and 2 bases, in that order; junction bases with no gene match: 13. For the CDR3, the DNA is TGCAGCGTTTCCGACAGCGGGGCGGGGAACACAGATACGCAGTATTTT. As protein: CSVSDSGAGNTDTQYF.

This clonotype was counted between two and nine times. As DNA, the CDR3 is TGCAGTGCTAGAGGGGACAGGGCCCGGAGCACCGGGGAGCTGTTTTTT. Amino acids: CSARGDRARSTGELFF. The chain employs TRBV20-1 and TRBJ2-2; 9 nucleotides agree with TRBD1. This CDR3 is built from 16 residues. Per germline, CDR1 DFQATT and CDR2 SNEGSKA (reference sequence). V lost 1 base to trimming and J lost 4 bases; unmatched junction nucleotides: 7.

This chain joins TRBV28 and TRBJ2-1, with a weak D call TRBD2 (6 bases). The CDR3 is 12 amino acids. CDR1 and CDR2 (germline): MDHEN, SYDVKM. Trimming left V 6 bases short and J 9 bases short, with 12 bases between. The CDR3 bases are TGTGCCAGCAGCTCGGGACTTCCTGAGCAGTTCTTC. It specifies CASSSGLPEQFF. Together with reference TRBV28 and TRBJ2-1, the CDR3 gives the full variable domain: DVKVTQSSRYLVKRTGEKVFLECVQDMDHENMFWYRQDPGLGLRLIYFSYDVKMKEKGDIPEGYSVSREKKERFSLILESASTNQTSMYLCASSSGLPEQFFGPGTRLTVL.

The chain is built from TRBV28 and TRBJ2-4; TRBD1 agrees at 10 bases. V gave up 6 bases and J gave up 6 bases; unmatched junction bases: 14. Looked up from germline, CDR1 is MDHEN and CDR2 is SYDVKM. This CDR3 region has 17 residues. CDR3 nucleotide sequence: TGTGCCAGCAGCTCACTTCTCACCGGGGACAGGGGAAACATTCAGTACTTC. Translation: CASSSLLTGDRGNIQYF.

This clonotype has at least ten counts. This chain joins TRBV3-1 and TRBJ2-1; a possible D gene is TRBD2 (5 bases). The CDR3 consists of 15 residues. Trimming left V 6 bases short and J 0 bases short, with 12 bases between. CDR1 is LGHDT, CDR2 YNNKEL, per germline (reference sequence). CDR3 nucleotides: TGTGCCAGCAGACCTCGTGAGGGCTCCTACAATGAGCAGTTCTTC. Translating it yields CASRPREGSYNEQFF.

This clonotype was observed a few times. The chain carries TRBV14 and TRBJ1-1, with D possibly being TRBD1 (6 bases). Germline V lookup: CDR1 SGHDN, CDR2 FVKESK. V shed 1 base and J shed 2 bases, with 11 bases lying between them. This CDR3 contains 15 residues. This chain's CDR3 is CASSQGTVLNTEAFF. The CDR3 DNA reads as TGTGCCAGCAGCCAAGGGACAGTGCTTAACACTGAAGCTTTCTTT.

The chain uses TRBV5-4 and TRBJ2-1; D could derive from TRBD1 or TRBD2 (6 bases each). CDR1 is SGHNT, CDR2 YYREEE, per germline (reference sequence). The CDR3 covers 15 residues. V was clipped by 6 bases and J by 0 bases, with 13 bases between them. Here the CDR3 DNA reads TGTGCCAGCAAGAGGGGGGCCGCCTCCTACAATGAGCAGTTCTTC. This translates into CASKRGAASYNEQFF. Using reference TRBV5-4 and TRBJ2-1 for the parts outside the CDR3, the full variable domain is ETGVTQSPTHLIKTRGQQVTLRCSSQSGHNTVSWYQQALGQGPQFIFQYYREEENGRGNFPPRFSGLQFPNYSSELNVNALELDDSALYLCASKRGAASYNEQFFGPGTRLTVL.

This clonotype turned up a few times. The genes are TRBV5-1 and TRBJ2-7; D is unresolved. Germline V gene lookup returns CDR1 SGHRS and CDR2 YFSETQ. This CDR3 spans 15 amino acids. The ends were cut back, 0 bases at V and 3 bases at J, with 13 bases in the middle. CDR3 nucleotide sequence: TGCGCCAGCAGCTTGGGGGCCGAAGCTTACTACGAGCAGTACTTC. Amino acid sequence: CASSLGAEAYYEQYF.

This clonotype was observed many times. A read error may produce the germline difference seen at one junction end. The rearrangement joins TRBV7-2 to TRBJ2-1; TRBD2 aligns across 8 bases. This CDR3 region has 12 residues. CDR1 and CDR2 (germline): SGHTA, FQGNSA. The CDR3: CASRPIAGTLYF. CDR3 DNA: TGTGCCAGCAGACCGATAGCGGGGACCTTATACTTC.

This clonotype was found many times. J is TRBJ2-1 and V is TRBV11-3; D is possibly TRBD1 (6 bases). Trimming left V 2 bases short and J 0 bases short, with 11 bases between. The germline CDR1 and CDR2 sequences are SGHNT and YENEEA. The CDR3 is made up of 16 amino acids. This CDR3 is CASSLWGRGSYNEQFF. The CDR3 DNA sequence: TGTGCCAGCAGCTTATGGGGCAGGGGCTCCTACAATGAGCAGTTCTTC.

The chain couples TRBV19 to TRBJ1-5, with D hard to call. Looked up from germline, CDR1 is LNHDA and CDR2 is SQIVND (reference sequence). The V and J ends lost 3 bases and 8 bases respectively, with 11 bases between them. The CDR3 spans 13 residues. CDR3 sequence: CASSMDRREPQHF. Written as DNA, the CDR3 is TGTGCCAGTAGTATGGATAGGCGGGAGCCCCAGCATTTT.

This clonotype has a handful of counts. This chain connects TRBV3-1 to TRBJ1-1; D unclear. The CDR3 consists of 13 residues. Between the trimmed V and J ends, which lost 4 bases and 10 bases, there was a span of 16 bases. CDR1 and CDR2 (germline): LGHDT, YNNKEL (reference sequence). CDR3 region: CASSRQNPVTAFF. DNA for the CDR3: TGTGCCAGCAGCCGCCAGAACCCAGTGACAGCTTTCTTT.

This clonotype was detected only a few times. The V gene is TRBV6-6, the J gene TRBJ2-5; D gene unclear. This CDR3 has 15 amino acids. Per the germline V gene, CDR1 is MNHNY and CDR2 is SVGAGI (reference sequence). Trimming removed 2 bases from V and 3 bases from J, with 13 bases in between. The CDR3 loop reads CASSYPHLRKETQYF. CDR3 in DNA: TGTGCCAGCAGTTACCCCCACCTGAGGAAAGAGACCCAGTACTTC.

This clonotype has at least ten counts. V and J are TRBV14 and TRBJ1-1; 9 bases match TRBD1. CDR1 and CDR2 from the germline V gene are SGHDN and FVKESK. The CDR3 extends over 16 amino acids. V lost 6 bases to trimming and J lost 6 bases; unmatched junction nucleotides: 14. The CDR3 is CASSHPGTGRTAEAFF. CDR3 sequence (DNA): TGTGCCAGCAGTCACCCCGGGACAGGGAGGACCGCTGAAGCTTTCTTT.